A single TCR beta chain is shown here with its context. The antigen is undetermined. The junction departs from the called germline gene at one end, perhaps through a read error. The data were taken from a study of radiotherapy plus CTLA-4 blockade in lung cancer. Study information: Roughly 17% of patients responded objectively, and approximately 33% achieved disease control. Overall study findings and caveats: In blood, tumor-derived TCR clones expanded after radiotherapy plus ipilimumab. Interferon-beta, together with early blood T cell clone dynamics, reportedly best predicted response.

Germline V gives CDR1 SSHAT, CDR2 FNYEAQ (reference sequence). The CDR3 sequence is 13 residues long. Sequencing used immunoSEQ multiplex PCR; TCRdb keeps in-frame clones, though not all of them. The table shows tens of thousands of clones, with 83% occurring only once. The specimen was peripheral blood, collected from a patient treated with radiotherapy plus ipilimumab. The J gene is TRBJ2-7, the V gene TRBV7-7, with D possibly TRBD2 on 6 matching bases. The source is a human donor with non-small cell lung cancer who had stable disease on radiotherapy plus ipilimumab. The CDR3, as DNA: TGTGCTAGCAAGCGAGCGGAGGGGTACGAGCAGTACTTC. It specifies CASKRAEGYEQYF. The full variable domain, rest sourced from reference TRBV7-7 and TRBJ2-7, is GAGVSQSPRYKVTKRGQDVTLRCDPISSHATLYWYQQALGQGPEFLTYFNYEAQPDKSGLPSDRFSAERPEGSISTLTIQRTEQRDSAMYRCASKRAEGYEQYFGPGTRLTVT.